This T cell receptor beta chain was captured in a study of STAT3 mutations in large granular lymphocyte leukemia. Overall study context: Among longitudinally sequenced T-LGLL patients, roughly half had canonical activating STAT3 mutations detected. Over half of T-LGLL patients had one or more immunosuppressive regimens. Study-wide findings and caveats: At least one immunodominant TCR beta clonotype appeared in every T-cell large granular lymphocyte leukemia patient.

Sequencing was performed with immunoSEQ multiplex PCR; in TCRdb, only in-frame clones are kept and a portion is missing. This table has approximately 25,000 clones, about 94% appearing once. CDR1 and CDR2 (germline): SNHLY, FYNNEI. The CDR3 extends over 14 amino acids. The V and J ends lost 8 bases and 9 bases, in that order; junction bases with no gene match: 9. About this clone: The target antigen is unknown.

The source is a man aged 35-49 years with T-cell large granular lymphocyte leukemia. Some clones in this sample may be carry-over from other donors' samples. Sequencing used peripheral blood mononuclear cells. The gene calls are TRBV2 and TRBJ1-6; the match to TRBD1 covers 8 bases. CDR3 residues: CASGMQGASSPLHF. DNA of the CDR3: TGTGCCAGCGGGATGCAGGGGGCGAGTTCACCCCTCCACTTT.